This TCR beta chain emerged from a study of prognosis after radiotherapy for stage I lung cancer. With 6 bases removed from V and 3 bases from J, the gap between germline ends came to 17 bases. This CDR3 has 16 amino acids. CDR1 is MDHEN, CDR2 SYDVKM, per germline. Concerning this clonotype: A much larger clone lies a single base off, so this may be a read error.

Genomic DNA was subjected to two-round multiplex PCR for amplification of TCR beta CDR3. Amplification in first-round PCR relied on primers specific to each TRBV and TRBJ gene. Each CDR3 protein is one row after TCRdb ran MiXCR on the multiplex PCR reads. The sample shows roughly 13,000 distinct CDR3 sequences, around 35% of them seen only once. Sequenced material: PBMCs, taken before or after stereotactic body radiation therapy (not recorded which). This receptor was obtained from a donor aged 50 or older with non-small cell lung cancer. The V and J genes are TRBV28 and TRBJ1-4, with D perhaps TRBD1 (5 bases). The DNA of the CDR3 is TGTGCCAGCAGAATCGGGTGGGCGGGGGCTAATGAAAAACTGTTTTTT. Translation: CASRIGWAGANEKLFF.